Following are 3 T cell receptor beta chains from one sample sequenced in a study of blood T cell repertoires in COVID-19 (dated by TCRdb to between 2020 and 2021). Library construction relied on the immunoSEQ multiplex PCR assay. TCRdb's version of the immuneACCESS table is confined to in-frame rearrangements and falls short of the full clone set. An unresolved V gene accounts for under half of the shortfall where checked; the remainder is of unknown origin. The sample data list 50,000 to 75,000 clones, and around 77% of these were observed just once. Together, the top ten hold about a fifth of the sample. Source material: peripheral blood. The source is a man at least 80 years old with active or convalescent COVID-19.

The chain uses TRBV24-1 and TRBJ2-7; tentatively, D is TRBD1 (7 bases). The V gene lost 0 bases and the J gene lost 7 bases, with 18 bases spanning the gap. Germline V gene lookup returns CDR1 KGHDR and CDR2 SFDVKD. The CDR3 is made up of 16 amino acids. CDR3 amino acids: CATSDLRRGQGGEQYF. DNA for the CDR3: TGTGCCACCAGTGATTTGAGGAGGGGGCAGGGCGGGGAGCAGTACTTC.

There are a few counts of this clone. The chain's CDR3 is CAWMGQGFYRQNSGNTIYF. DNA of the CDR3: TGTGCCTGGATGGGACAGGGGTTTTATCGACAAAACTCTGGAAACACCATATATTTT. The chain combines TRBV30 with TRBJ1-3; 10 nucleotides line up with TRBD1. The CDR3 sequence is 19 residues long. The trim removed 4 bases at V and 0 bases at J, leaving 15 bases unmatched. Germline V gene data show CDR1 as GTSNPN and CDR2 as SVGIG (reference sequence).

This clone was detected ten times or more. The genes are TRBV6-6 and TRBJ2-7, with TRBD1 matching 9 bases. The V and J ends lost 5 bases and 3 bases, in that order; junction bases with no gene match: 8. The CDR3 contains 15 residues. Germline CDR1 MNHNY, CDR2 SVGAGI (reference sequence). The CDR3 sequence: CASSPGTGFSYEQYF. For the CDR3, the DNA is TGTGCCAGCAGTCCGGGGACAGGGTTTAGCTACGAGCAGTACTTC.